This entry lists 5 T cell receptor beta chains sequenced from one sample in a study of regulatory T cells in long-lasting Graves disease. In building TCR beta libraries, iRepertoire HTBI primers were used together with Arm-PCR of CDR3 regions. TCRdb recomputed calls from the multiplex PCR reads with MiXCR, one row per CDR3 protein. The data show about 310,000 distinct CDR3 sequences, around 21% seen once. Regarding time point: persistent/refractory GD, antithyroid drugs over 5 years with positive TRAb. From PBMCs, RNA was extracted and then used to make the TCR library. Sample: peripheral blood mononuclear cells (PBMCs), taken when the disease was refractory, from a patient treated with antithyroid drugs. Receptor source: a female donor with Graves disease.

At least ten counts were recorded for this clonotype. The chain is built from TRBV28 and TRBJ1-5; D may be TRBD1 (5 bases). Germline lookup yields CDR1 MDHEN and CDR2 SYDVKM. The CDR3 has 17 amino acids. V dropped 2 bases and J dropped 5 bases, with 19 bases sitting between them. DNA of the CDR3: TGTGCCAGCAGTTTAGCCCAGGGTCTAAAGTTTGATCAGCCCCAGCATTTT. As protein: CASSLAQGLKFDQPQHF.

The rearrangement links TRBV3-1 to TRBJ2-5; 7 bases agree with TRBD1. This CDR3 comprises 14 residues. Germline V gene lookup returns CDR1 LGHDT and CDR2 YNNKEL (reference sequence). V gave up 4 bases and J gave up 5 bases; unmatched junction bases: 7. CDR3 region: CASSPGLRGETQYF. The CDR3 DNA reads TGTGCCAGCAGCCCCGGCCTCAGGGGGGAGACCCAGTACTTC.

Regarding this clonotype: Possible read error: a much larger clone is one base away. CDR3 sequence reads: CASSLYLSHEQYF. The CDR3 bases are TGTGCCAGCAGTTTATATCTATCCCACGAGCAGTACTTC. The gene calls are TRBV28 and TRBJ2-7; D unresolved. CDR3 size: 13 residues. Deletions cut 1 base from V and 5 bases from J, with 9 bases between. The germline V gene encodes CDR1 MDHEN and CDR2 SYDVKM.

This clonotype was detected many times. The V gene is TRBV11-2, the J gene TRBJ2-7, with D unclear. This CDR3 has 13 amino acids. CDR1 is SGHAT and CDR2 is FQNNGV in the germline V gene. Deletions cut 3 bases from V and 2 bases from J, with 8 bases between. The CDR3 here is CASSFFGPYEQYF. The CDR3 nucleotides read TGTGCCAGCAGCTTCTTCGGACCCTACGAGCAGTACTTC.

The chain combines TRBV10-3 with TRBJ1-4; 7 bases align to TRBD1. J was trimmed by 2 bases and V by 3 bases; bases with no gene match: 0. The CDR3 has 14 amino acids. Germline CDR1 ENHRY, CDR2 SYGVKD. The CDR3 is CAISDRGTNEKLFF. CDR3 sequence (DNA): TGTGCCATCAGTGACAGGGGGACTAATGAAAAACTGTTTTTT.